Following are 5 T cell receptor beta chains from one sample sequenced in a study of T cells after posttransplantation cyclophosphamide. A marrow graft followed busulfan-fludarabine conditioning, with cyclophosphamide on days +3 and +4. Here immunoSEQ multiplex PCR was the method, and the copy in TCRdb shows in-frame clones only, minus some. The sample offers 24,000 or so clones and no singletons, the top ten holding around 1.9%. The sequencing used PBMCs, collected after allogeneic stem cell transplant with posttransplant cyclophosphamide. These TCRs come from a male patient younger than 30 who received an allogeneic stem cell transplant from a related donor, was CMV-positive, and had no GVHD. Some of the T cells might come from the graft donor.

This clone showed up many times. V and J are TRBV18 and TRBJ1-5; 7 bases agree with TRBD1. The CDR3 loop spans 14 amino acids. Trimming cost V 1 base and J 7 bases; bases outside gene matches: 4. Germline lookup yields CDR1 KGHSH and CDR2 LQKENI. The CDR3 is CASSPQGAEQPQHF. CDR3 DNA sequence: TGTGCCAGCTCACCACAGGGGGCGGAACAGCCCCAGCATTTT.

This clone has a count of ten or more. The chain employs TRBV7-8 and TRBJ2-7, with 13 bases aligning to TRBD2. This CDR3 is built from 16 residues. From germline, CDR1 is SGHVS and CDR2 FQNEAQ. Losses at the gene ends were 6 bases for V and 4 bases for J; bases not matched to a gene: 9. The CDR3 sequence is CASRKGLAGDIYEQYF. The CDR3, as DNA: TGTGCCAGCAGAAAAGGACTAGCGGGGGATATATACGAGCAGTACTTC.

This clone has at least ten counts. This chain connects TRBV7-2 to TRBJ1-2; the match to TRBD1 covers 9 bases. The J segment lost 8 bases and the V segment lost 0 bases, leaving 10 bases of the junction unmatched. Germline V gives CDR1 SGHTA, CDR2 FQGNSA. CDR3 length: 16 residues. The CDR3 bases are TGTGCCAGCAGCTTAGCCAGAACGGGACAGGGCGGCGGCTACACCTTC. Translation gives CASSLARTGQGGGYTF.

This clone was observed at least ten times. CDR3 sequence reads: CASSVAFNEQFF. CDR3 nucleotides: TGTGCCAGCAGCGTAGCTTTCAATGAGCAGTTCTTC. The J gene is TRBJ2-1, the V gene TRBV9; D gene unclear. Germline V gene data show CDR1 as SGDLS and CDR2 as YYNGEE. The CDR3 spans 12 residues. With 0 bases removed from V and 6 bases from J, the gap between germline ends came to 4 bases.

This clone was seen ten or more times. This chain connects TRBV9 to TRBJ1-1; possibly TRBD1 for D (6 bases). V lost 0 bases to trimming and J lost 6 bases, with 12 bases between them. The CDR3 extends over 14 amino acids. Germline V lookup: CDR1 SGDLS, CDR2 YYNGEE. Written as DNA, the CDR3 is TGTGCCAGCAGCGTAGGTGGGGGCAGCGCTGAAGCTTTCTTT. Translated, it gives CASSVGGGSAEAFF.